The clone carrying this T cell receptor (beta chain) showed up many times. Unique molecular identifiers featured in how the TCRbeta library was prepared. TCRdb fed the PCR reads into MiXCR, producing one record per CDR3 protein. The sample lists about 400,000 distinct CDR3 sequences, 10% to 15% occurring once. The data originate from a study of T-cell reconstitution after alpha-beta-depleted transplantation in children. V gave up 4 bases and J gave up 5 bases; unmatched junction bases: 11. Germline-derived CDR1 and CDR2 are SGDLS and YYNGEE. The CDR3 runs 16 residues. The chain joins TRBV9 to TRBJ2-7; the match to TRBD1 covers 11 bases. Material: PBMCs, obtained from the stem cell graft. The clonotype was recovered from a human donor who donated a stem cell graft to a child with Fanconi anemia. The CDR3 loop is CASSRGTGGISDEQYV. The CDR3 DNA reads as TGTGCCAGCAGCCGCGGGACAGGGGGAATAAGTGACGAGCAGTACGTC.